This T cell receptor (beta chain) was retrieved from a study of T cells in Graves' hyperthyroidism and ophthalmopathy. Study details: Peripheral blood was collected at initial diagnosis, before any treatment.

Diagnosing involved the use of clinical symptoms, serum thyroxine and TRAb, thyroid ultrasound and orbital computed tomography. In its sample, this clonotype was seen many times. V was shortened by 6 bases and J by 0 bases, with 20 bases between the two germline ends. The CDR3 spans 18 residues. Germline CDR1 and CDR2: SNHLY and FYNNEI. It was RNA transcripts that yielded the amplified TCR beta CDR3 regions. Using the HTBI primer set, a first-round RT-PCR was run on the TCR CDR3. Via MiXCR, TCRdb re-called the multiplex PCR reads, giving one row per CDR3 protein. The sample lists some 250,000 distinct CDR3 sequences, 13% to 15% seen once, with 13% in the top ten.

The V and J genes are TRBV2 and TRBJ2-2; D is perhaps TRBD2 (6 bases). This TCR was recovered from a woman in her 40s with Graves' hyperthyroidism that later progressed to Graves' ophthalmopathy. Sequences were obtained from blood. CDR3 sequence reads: CASRVLGLRNPNTGELFF. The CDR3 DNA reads TGTGCCAGCAGGGTCCTGGGACTGCGGAACCCGAACACCGGGGAGCTGTTTTTT.